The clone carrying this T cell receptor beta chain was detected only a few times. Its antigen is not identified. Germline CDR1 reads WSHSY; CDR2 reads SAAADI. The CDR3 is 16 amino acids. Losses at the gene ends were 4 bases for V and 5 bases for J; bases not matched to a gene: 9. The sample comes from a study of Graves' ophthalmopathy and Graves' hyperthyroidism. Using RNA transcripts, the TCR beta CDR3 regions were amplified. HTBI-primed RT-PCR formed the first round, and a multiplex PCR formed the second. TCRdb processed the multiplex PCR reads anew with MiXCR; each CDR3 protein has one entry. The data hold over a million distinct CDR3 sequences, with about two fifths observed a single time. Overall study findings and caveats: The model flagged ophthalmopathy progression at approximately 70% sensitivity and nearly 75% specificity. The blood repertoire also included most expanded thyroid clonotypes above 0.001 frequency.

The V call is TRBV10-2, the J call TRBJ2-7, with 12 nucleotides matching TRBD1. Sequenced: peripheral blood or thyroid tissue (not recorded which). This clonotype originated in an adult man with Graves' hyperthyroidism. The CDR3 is CASSVSGTGGYHEQYF. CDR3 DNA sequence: TGCGCCAGCAGTGTCTCCGGGACAGGGGGCTATCACGAGCAGTACTTC.